This T cell receptor (beta chain) was obtained from a study of blood T cell repertoires in COVID-19 (dated by TCRdb to 2019 to 2021). Turning to the overall study: Collaborator samples came from the United States, Italy and Spain and covered acute and convalescent phases of COVID-19. Samples came from the ongoing ImmuneRACE study (first 160 participants) plus 1,254 subjects from 6 global collaborators. Nearly every sample came with metadata listing a de-identified subject ID, COVID-19 status, age in years and sex. Subjects who had been exposed to COVID-19, were actively infected with it, or had recovered from it provided the deeply sampled blood TCRbeta repertoires that made up the dataset. A freely available public database, intended as a resource for researchers studying the immune response to SARS-CoV-2, is where the repertoires were released. The material from the prospective study consisted of cDNA or gDNA derived from T cells, B-cell-depleted T cells, or PBMCs. Where HLA class I and class II types were available, the types were taken from metadata supplied by the sample provider, not from assay-based typing. The study at large found these results: The quantity of clinical and demographic metadata differed by source and by participant and was supplied without curation.

A single count supports this clone. The antigen this receptor binds is unknown. One base away there is no much larger clone; base qualities are not given. Each collaborating institution followed its own protocols to collect whole blood in K2EDTA tubes. Collaborator samples were shipped for TCRbeta analysis as frozen whole blood, isolated PBMCs, or DNA extracted from either sample type. TCRbeta CDR3 regions were amplified from genomic DNA by means of the immunoSEQ Assay, a bias-controlled multiplex PCR. The paper's processing steps were these. Within the assay, amplification of reference gene primers was used to estimate how many nucleated cells each sample contained. To quantify the absolute abundance of each unique TCRbeta CDR3 rearrangement, sequence reads were collapsed and filtered. For each sample, productive Simpson clonality was calculated as the square root of Simpson's diversity index over productive rearrangements. TCRdb re-hosts the immuneACCESS table, in-frame sequences only. Its copies lack some clones; in the studies checked, an unresolved V gene accounts for under half of them, and the cause for the rest is not known. The V and J calls and clone size were taken over from that table, and D and trimming were inferred from the DNA. The sample table lists some 51,000 clones, approximately 90% of them with a count of one. The ten largest clones add up to about 3.4% of the sample.

The CDR3 covers 14 residues, taking in both the cysteine and the phenylalanine. Only CDR3 DNA is held: 42 bases, read in frame from base 1. CDR1 is given as MGHDK and CDR2 as SYGVNS, both from the germline V gene. The V and J ends are trimmed by 3 bases and 7 bases, leaving 12 bases between them. This sequence was found in a man aged 50-59 years with acute or convalescent COVID-19. The sequence is built from TRBV25-1 and TRBJ2-2; perhaps TRBD2 is the D gene, with 6 bases matching. The sequencing input was peripheral blood. The sequenced DNA: TGTGCCAGCAGTGATGCCGGGACTGTCGGGGAGCTGTTTTTT. Translated, it reads CASSDAGTVGELFF.